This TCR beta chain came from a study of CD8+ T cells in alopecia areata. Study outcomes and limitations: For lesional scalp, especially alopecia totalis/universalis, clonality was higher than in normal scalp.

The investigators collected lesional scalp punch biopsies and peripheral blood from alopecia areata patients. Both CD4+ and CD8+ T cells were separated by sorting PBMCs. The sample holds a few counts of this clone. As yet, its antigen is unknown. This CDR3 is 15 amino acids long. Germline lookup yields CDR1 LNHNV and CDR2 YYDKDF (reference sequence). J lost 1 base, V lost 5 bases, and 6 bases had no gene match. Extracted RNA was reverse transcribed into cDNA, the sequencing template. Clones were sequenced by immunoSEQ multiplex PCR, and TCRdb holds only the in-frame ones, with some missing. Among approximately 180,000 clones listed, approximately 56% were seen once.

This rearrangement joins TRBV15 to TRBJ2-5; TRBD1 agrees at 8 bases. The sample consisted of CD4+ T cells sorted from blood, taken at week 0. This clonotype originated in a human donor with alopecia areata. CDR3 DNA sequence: TGTGCCACCAGCTCCGGTGGACAGGGCCAAGAGACCCAGTACTTC. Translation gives CATSSGGQGQETQYF.